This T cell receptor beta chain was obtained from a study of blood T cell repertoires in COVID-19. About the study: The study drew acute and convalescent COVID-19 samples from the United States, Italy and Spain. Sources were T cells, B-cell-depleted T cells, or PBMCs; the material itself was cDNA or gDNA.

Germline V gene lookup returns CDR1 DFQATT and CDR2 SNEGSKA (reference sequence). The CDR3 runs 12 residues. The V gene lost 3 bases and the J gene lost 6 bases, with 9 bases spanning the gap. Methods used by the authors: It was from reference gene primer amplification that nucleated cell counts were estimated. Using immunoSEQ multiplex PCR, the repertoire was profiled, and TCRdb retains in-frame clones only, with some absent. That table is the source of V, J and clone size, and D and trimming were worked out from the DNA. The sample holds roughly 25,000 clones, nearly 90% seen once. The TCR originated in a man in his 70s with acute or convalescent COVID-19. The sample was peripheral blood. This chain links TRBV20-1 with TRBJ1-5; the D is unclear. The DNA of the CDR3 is TGCAGTGCTAGTCGGGTAGGTCAGCCCCAGCATTTT. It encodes CSASRVGQPQHF.